Listed here are 22 T cell receptor beta chains from one sample, sequenced in a study of response to subunit inactivated influenza vaccine. TCRdb reprocessed the RT-PCR reads with MiXCR, giving one entry per CDR3 protein. The sample carries 300,000 to 350,000 distinct CDR3 sequences, just over 20% recorded once. The material sequenced was PBMCs from blood, taken about 19 months after vaccination. The receptor source for this set is a man between 45 and 75 years old who received an inactivated influenza vaccine.

This clonotype came up a few times. V and J are TRBV20-1 and TRBJ2-5, with D perhaps TRBD1 or TRBD2 (5 bases each). The CDR3 contains 13 residues. Germline loops: CDR1 DFQATT, CDR2 SNEGSKA (reference sequence). Deletions cut 4 bases from V and 1 base from J, with 10 bases between. The DNA for the CDR3 is TGCAGTGCTACCGCCGGGGCCCAAGAGACCCAGTACTTC. Translation gives CSATAGAQETQYF.

This clonotype turned up a few times. This chain uses TRBV2 with TRBJ1-2, with D possibly matching TRBD1 (6 bases). Trimming cost V 2 bases and J 4 bases, with 17 bases left between them. The length of the CDR3 is 16 residues. Germline CDR1 and CDR2: SNHLY and FYNNEI. CDR3: CASSENPSTGSYGYTF. The DNA of the CDR3 is TGTGCCAGCAGTGAAAACCCCTCCACAGGGTCCTATGGCTACACCTTC.

V usage is TRBV29-1 and J usage is TRBJ2-5, with D perhaps TRBD2 (5 bases). Per the germline V gene, CDR1 is SQVTM and CDR2 is ANQGSEA. The CDR3 has 13 amino acids. V dropped 0 bases and J dropped 3 bases, with 8 bases sitting between them. The CDR3 loop is CSVEDRGKETQYF. DNA of the CDR3: TGCAGCGTTGAAGATCGGGGAAAAGAGACCCAGTACTTC.

In its sample, this clonotype was seen a few times. V usage is TRBV6-2 or TRBV6-3 and J usage is TRBJ1-2, with D perhaps TRBD1 (6 bases). This CDR3 spans 13 amino acids. The germline CDR1 and CDR2 sequences are MNHEY and SVGEGT. V was cut by 2 bases and J by 3 bases, with 7 bases left in between. The CDR3 sequence: CASSYGTYYGYTF. DNA for the CDR3: TGTGCCAGCAGTTACGGGACATACTATGGCTACACCTTC.

This clonotype was counted between two and nine times. This rearrangement joins TRBV7-6 to TRBJ1-4; TRBD1 matches at 9 bases. After removal of 5 bases from V and 8 bases from J, the junction contained 15 bases not matched to a gene. Germline loops: CDR1 SGHVS, CDR2 FNYEAQ. This CDR3 has 17 amino acids. The CDR3 region is CASSDTGQGILGEKLFF. As DNA, the CDR3 is TGTGCCAGCAGCGATACGGGACAGGGTATATTAGGGGAAAAACTGTTTTTT.

This chain joins TRBV14 and TRBJ2-1; D is undetermined. The CDR3 extends over 14 amino acids. V lost 4 bases, J lost 9 bases, and 16 bases lay in between. Germline CDR1 and CDR2: SGHDN and FVKESK. The CDR3 protein is CASSLAFLDGEQFF. The CDR3, as DNA: TGTGCCAGCAGCCTGGCGTTCCTCGACGGTGAGCAGTTCTTC.

In nucleotides, the CDR3 is TGTGCCAGCAGTTTAGATGGTAGTATCAATGAGCAGTTCTTC. Translation: CASSLDGSINEQFF. The V gene is TRBV12-3 or TRBV12-4, the J gene TRBJ2-1; unclear D gene. The V gene lost 1 base and the J gene lost 6 bases, with 10 bases spanning the gap. The CDR3 consists of 14 residues.

This clonotype has just a few counts. The chain combines TRBV9 with TRBJ2-1; a weak D match, TRBD2 (6 bases). V lost 3 bases, J lost 4 bases, and 14 bases lay in between. Germline V gives CDR1 SGDLS, CDR2 YYNGEE. The CDR3 is 15 residues long. Here the CDR3 DNA reads TGTGCCAGCAGCGCCTCCGGGACTTCTTACAATGAGCAGTTCTTC. It translates to CASSASGTSYNEQFF. The whole variable domain, filled in from reference TRBV9 and TRBJ2-1, reads DSGVTQTPKHLITATGQRVTLRCSPRSGDLSVYWYQQSLDQGLQFLIQYYNGEERAKGNILERFSAQQFPDLHSELNLSSLELGDSALYFCASSASGTSYNEQFFGPGTRLTVL.

This clonotype has more than one count but fewer than ten. The chain combines TRBV19 with TRBJ1-5; D is unclear. V dropped 3 bases and J dropped 0 bases, with 6 bases sitting between them. Germline CDR1 LNHDA, CDR2 SQIVND (reference sequence). The CDR3 extends over 14 amino acids. The CDR3 DNA sequence: TGTGCCAGTAGTATTTGGGGTAGCAATCAGCCCCAGCATTTT. Its protein product is CASSIWGSNQPQHF.

The rearrangement links TRBV5-6 to TRBJ2-2, with D uncertain. Per the germline V gene, CDR1 is SGHDT and CDR2 is YYEEEE. The V end lost 1 base, the J end lost 0 bases, and 7 bases lay between the germline ends. The CDR3 length is 15 residues. Here the CDR3 reads CASSLRGPNTGELFF. The CDR3 bases are TGTGCCAGCAGCTTGAGAGGACCGAACACCGGGGAGCTGTTTTTT.

This clonotype turned up a few times. V is TRBV4-1 and J is TRBJ1-3, with D unclear. The germline V gene has CDR1 MGHRA and CDR2 YSYEKL. CDR3 length: 18 amino acids. V shed 4 bases and J shed 4 bases, with 23 bases lying between them. CDR3 coding DNA: TGCGCCAGCAGCCCCCCCCCAAACAGAGCTCATTCCGGAAACACCATATATTTT. Translating gives CASSPPPNRAHSGNTIYF.

The table lists this clonotype with a few counts. The rearrangement joins TRBV6-1 to TRBJ1-1; D not certain. The CDR3 covers 13 residues. V dropped 7 bases and J dropped 4 bases, with 13 bases sitting between them. Germline CDR1 reads MNHNS; CDR2 reads SASEGT. Written as DNA, the CDR3 is TGTGCCAGCACCTCAATGGGTCGCACTGAAGCTTTCTTT. Residues: CASTSMGRTEAFF.

The rearrangement links TRBV6-2 or TRBV6-3 to TRBJ2-1; 9 bases are a match to TRBD2. The CDR3 is made up of 16 amino acids. V was pared by 5 bases and J by 4 bases, with 9 bases of the junction left unmatched. The germline gives CDR1 MNHEY, CDR2 SVGEGT. The CDR3 DNA follows: TGTGCCAGCAGTGCAATGAGCGGGAGGTCTTACAATGAGCAGTTCTTC. Translating it yields CASSAMSGRSYNEQFF.

The chain is built from TRBV7-8 and TRBJ2-1, with D unresolved. The CDR3 spans 14 residues. Germline V gene lookup returns CDR1 SGHVS and CDR2 FQNEAQ. V lost 8 bases to trimming and J lost 3 bases, with 14 bases between them. CDR3 loop: CASSLAMDYNEQFF. The CDR3, as DNA: TGTGCCAGCTCCCTCGCTATGGACTACAATGAGCAGTTCTTC.

V and J are TRBV15 and TRBJ2-1; 15 bases map to TRBD2. V lost 0 bases, J lost 4 bases, and 13 bases stayed unmatched. Germline V gives CDR1 LNHNV, CDR2 YYDKDF (reference sequence). The CDR3 spans 21 residues. CDR3 sequence (DNA): TGTGCCACCAGCAGAGACACCGGACTAGCGGGGGGGCCGGGCATTTACAATGAGCAGTTCTTC. Protein product: CATSRDTGLAGGPGIYNEQFF.

For this clonotype: An end of the junction does not agree with germline; a read error may underlie this. The chain uses TRBV4-2 and TRBJ1-1; D might be TRBD1 (5 bases). This CDR3 has 15 amino acids. The germline gives CDR1 LGHNA, CDR2 YNFKEQ. Here the CDR3 reads CAGSQDLKGYTEAFF. The CDR3 DNA sequence: TGTGCCGGCAGCCAAGACCTCAAGGGGTACACTGAAGCTTTCTTT.

This rearrangement joins TRBV28 to TRBJ2-5, with D unclear. V was pared by 5 bases and J by 7 bases, with 8 bases between. The CDR3 has 11 amino acids. The germline CDR1 and CDR2 sequences are MDHEN and SYDVKM. Here the CDR3 DNA reads TGTGCCAGCAGTACACGAAGGACCCAGTACTTC. Protein: CASSTRRTQYF.

This clonotype has more than one count but fewer than ten. The chain is built from TRBV23-1 and TRBJ1-6, with TRBD1 identical over 9 bases. TRBV23-1 is designated an ORF whose function remains uncertain. CDR3 length equals 19 residues. V shed 0 bases and J 2 bases; nucleotides not matched to a gene: 8. The CDR3 sequence is CASSQSGQGFQPYNSPLHF. The CDR3 DNA reads TGCGCCAGCAGTCAATCGGGACAGGGCTTCCAGCCCTATAATTCACCCCTCCACTTT.

This clonotype was picked up a small number of times. The chain links TRBV2 to TRBJ2-5, with 9 bases lining up with TRBD1. V lost 9 bases to trimming and J lost 3 bases; unmatched junction nucleotides: 8. The CDR3 consists of 14 residues. Germline lookup yields CDR1 SNHLY and CDR2 FYNNEI. CDR3 DNA sequence: TGTGCCAGAGATCGAACAGGGGGCAAAGAGACCCAGTACTTC. As protein: CARDRTGGKETQYF.

This clonotype was seen more than once but under ten times. This may stem from a read error, because a much larger clone lies one nucleotide away. The chain employs TRBV5-1 and TRBJ1-5, with 7 bases identical to TRBD1. There are 15 residues in the CDR3. J was trimmed by 11 bases and V by 0 bases; bases with no gene match: 11. Germline values: CDR1 SGHRS, CDR2 YFSETQ. Here the CDR3 reads CASSLEGQSGQAQHF. CDR3 DNA sequence: TGCGCCAGCAGCTTGGAGGGACAGAGCGGCCAGGCCCAGCATTTT.

This clonotype was counted ten times or more. This chain connects TRBV6-2 or TRBV6-3 to TRBJ1-5; 8 bases are shared with TRBD1. V shed 10 bases, J shed 7 bases, and the junction held 15 bases outside the gene matches. There are 15 residues in the CDR3. Germline values: CDR1 MNHEY, CDR2 SVGEGT. In nucleotides, the CDR3 is TGTGCCACGCGCTCACAGGGGGAGGGCTGGCAGCCCCAGCATTTT. This codes for CATRSQGEGWQPQHF.

The J gene is TRBJ2-7, the V gene TRBV4-2; a weak D match, TRBD2 (6 bases). The CDR3 is made up of 16 amino acids. Germline CDR1 reads LGHNA; CDR2 reads YNFKEQ. V lost 0 bases and J 3 bases, leaving 15 bases between the germline ends. The CDR3 here is CASSQDSQEGLYEQYF. The DNA for the CDR3 is TGTGCCAGCAGCCAAGATTCACAGGAGGGGCTCTACGAGCAGTACTTC.